The 31 T cell receptor beta chains below all came from one sample that was sequenced in a study of CD8 T cells in Susac syndrome. Reverse transcription of about 0.45 to 1 ug RNA was performed with random hexamers. TCRdb recomputed calls from the immunoSEQ multiplex PCR reads with MiXCR, one row per CDR3 protein. The table includes over 150,000 distinct CDR3 sequences, 95% to 97% detected once. The sequenced sample consisted of CD4+ T cells from PBMCs. Receptor source: a human donor with Susac syndrome.

The rearrangement joins TRBV7-3 to TRBJ2-3; weak D call: TRBD1 (6 bases). Looked up from germline, CDR1 is SGHTA and CDR2 is FQGTGA. CDR3 length equals 15 residues. Trimming removed 5 bases at V and 5 bases at J, with 17 bases between. CDR3 sequence reads: CASSPSPGAGDTQYF. The DNA of the CDR3 is TGTGCCAGCAGCCCCTCCCCAGGGGCTGGAGATACGCAGTATTTT.

The V gene is TRBV7-9, the J gene TRBJ2-2; D is undetermined. The V and J ends lost 5 bases and 2 bases respectively, with 12 bases between them. This CDR3 is built from 15 residues. The V gene's germline CDR1 is SEHNR and CDR2 FQNEAQ (reference sequence). CDR3 DNA: TGTGCCAGCAGCCCCAAATGGGGAAACACCGGGGAGCTGTTTTTT. Protein: CASSPKWGNTGELFF.

V is TRBV30 and J is TRBJ1-1; D perhaps matches TRBD1 (6 bases). The CDR3 consists of 14 residues. V dropped 2 bases and J dropped 1 base, with 11 bases sitting between them. Germline V gives CDR1 GTSNPN, CDR2 SVGIG (reference sequence). CDR3 residues: CAWSPQTGNTEAFF. The CDR3 nucleotides are TGTGCCTGGAGTCCGCAGACAGGGAACACTGAAGCTTTCTTT. Full variable domain (remainder filled in from reference TRBV30 and TRBJ1-1): SQTIHQWPATLVQPVGSPLSLECTVEGTSNPNLYWYRQAAGRGLQLLFYSVGIGQISSEVPQNLSASRPQDRQFILSSKKLLLSDSGFYLCAWSPQTGNTEAFFGQGTRLTVV.

This clonotype was seen only once. The chain is built from TRBV3-1 and TRBJ2-3, with TRBD2 identical over 12 bases. Per germline, CDR1 LGHDT and CDR2 YNNKEL (reference sequence). V was pared by 2 bases and J by 6 bases, with 3 bases of the junction left unmatched. This CDR3 spans 15 amino acids. The CDR3 DNA sequence: TGTGCCAGCAGCCAATGGACTAGCGGGGAGGATACGCAGTATTTT. It yields the protein CASSQWTSGEDTQYF.

The chain combines TRBV24-1 with TRBJ2-1; a possible D gene is TRBD1 (7 bases). V lost 3 bases to trimming and J lost 4 bases, with 18 bases between them. This CDR3 region has 17 residues. Germline V gene sequence: CDR1 KGHDR, CDR2 SFDVKD. CDR3 nucleotide sequence: TGTGCCACCAGTGATCCAGGCGGGACAGAACCTTACAATGAGCAGTTCTTC. Protein: CATSDPGGTEPYNEQFF.

The V and J genes are TRBV19 and TRBJ2-2, with 10 nucleotides matching TRBD2. Germline V gene lookup returns CDR1 LNHDA and CDR2 SQIVND (reference sequence). This CDR3 comprises 15 residues. With 8 bases clipped from V and 2 bases from J, the junction kept 5 bases outside the gene matches. The CDR3 sequence is CASQSGRDNTGELFF. CDR3 nucleotide sequence: TGTGCCAGTCAGAGCGGGAGGGACAACACCGGGGAGCTGTTTTTT.

The chain is built from TRBV25-1 and TRBJ2-2; D possibly corresponds to TRBD2 (5 bases). This CDR3 is built from 15 residues. Trimming stripped 1 base from V and 5 bases from J, with 11 bases between. Germline V gene sequence: CDR1 MGHDK, CDR2 SYGVNS. This chain's CDR3 is CASSESLARTGELFF. The CDR3 DNA sequence: TGTGCCAGCAGTGAATCCCTAGCCCGGACCGGGGAGCTGTTTTTT.

The chain links TRBV7-9 to TRBJ1-2; 7 nucleotides line up with TRBD1. The V gene's germline CDR1 is SEHNR and CDR2 FQNEAQ (reference sequence). The CDR3 has 15 amino acids. After removal of 4 bases from V and 0 bases from J, the junction contained 5 bases not matched to a gene. This chain's CDR3 is CASSSPGTANYGYTF. The CDR3 coding sequence is TGTGCCAGCAGCTCCCCGGGGACAGCTAACTATGGCTACACCTTC. Combining the CDR3 with reference TRBV7-9 and TRBJ1-2 gives the whole variable domain DTGVSQNPRHKITKRGQNVTFRCDPISEHNRLYWYRQTLGQGPEFLTYFQNEAQLEKSRLLSDRFSAERPKGSFSTLEIQRTEQGDSAMYLCASSSPGTANYGYTFGSGTRLTVV.

This chain joins TRBV29-1 and TRBJ2-3, with 8 bases aligning to TRBD2. The V and J ends lost 6 bases and 1 base, in that order; junction bases with no gene match: 6. The V gene's germline CDR1 is SQVTM and CDR2 ANQGSEA. The CDR3 totals 14 residues. CDR3 in amino acids: CSVRSGAGTDTQYF. CDR3 bases: TGCAGCGTCCGTAGCGGGGCCGGCACAGATACGCAGTATTTT.

This rearrangement joins TRBV29-1 to TRBJ2-1; 9 positions agree with TRBD2. J gave up 1 base and V 5 bases, and 6 bases lay outside the gene matches. Germline V gives CDR1 SQVTM, CDR2 ANQGSEA. The CDR3 runs to 15 residues. CDR3 in DNA: TGCAGCGTTAGACTAGCGGTACGGTCCTACAATGAGCAGTTCTTC. Translation: CSVRLAVRSYNEQFF.

The chain combines TRBV28 with TRBJ2-7; 8 bases are a match to TRBD2. Trimming at V came to 8 bases and at J to 2 bases, leaving 5 bases not matched to a gene. Germline CDR1 MDHEN, CDR2 SYDVKM. The CDR3 is 13 residues long. The CDR3 DNA reads TGTGCCAGCGAGGCTAGCGGGCCCTACGAGCAGTACTTC. Translating it yields CASEASGPYEQYF.

The CDR3 sequence: CASTPGQGTDTQYF. In DNA, the CDR3 is TGTGCCAGCACTCCGGGACAGGGGACAGATACGCAGTATTTT. The chain is built from TRBV5-4 and TRBJ2-3, with 10 positions matching TRBD1. The CDR3 runs 14 residues. Per the germline V gene, CDR1 is SGHNT and CDR2 is YYREEE (reference sequence). V lost 6 bases to trimming and J lost 3 bases; unmatched junction nucleotides: 4.

CDR3 sequence reads: CSVVPPGGLSTYNEQFF. In DNA form, the CDR3 reads TGCAGCGTTGTTCCCCCCGGGGGGCTAAGTACTTACAATGAGCAGTTCTTC. The chain recombines TRBV29-1 with TRBJ2-1; weak D call: TRBD2 (7 bases). V dropped 4 bases and J dropped 4 bases, with 23 bases sitting between them. The CDR3 has 17 residues. Germline-derived CDR1 and CDR2 are SQVTM and ANQGSEA.

The genes are TRBV7-3 and TRBJ2-3, with D possibly being TRBD1 or TRBD2 (5 bases each). Germline V gene lookup returns CDR1 SGHTA and CDR2 FQGTGA. Trimming left V 6 bases short and J 1 base short, with 14 bases between. The CDR3 spans 15 residues. The CDR3 DNA follows: TGTGCCAGCAGTCGGGGCTTCGGAGGCACAGATACGCAGTATTTT. Protein: CASSRGFGGTDTQYF.

The chain employs TRBV20-1 and TRBJ2-5; no clear D. The J call may be incorrect, as the DNA end agrees better with TRBJ2-7. Germline V gene sequence: CDR1 DFQATT, CDR2 SNEGSKA (reference sequence). CDR3 length equals 13 residues. The CDR3 loop reads CSARVEWPYEQYF. DNA for the CDR3: TGCAGTGCTAGAGTTGAGTGGCCCTACGAGCAGTACTTC.

This rearrangement joins TRBV2 to TRBJ2-2; D may match TRBD1 or TRBD2 (5 bases each). The CDR3 is made up of 14 amino acids. Germline loops: CDR1 SNHLY, CDR2 FYNNEI. V lost 3 bases and J lost 6, with 11 bases in between. This CDR3 is CASSEGPFAGELFF. The CDR3 nucleotides read TGTGCCAGCAGTGAGGGACCCTTCGCCGGGGAGCTGTTTTTT.

This chain connects TRBV24-1 to TRBJ2-6; D gene uncertain. V lost 3 bases and J lost 0, with 8 bases in between. The CDR3 sequence is 16 residues long. In germline, CDR1 is KGHDR, CDR2 SFDVKD. Here the CDR3 reads CATSDRGSSGANVLTF. The CDR3 region has the DNA TGTGCCACCAGTGATCGAGGTAGCTCTGGGGCCAACGTCCTGACTTTC.

The J gene is TRBJ2-5, the V gene TRBV9, with 10 bases identical to TRBD1. Germline V gives CDR1 SGDLS, CDR2 YYNGEE. The CDR3 loop spans 16 amino acids. With 0 bases clipped from V and 4 bases from J, the junction kept 6 bases outside the gene matches. The CDR3 nucleotides are TGTGCCAGCAGCGTAGGGACAGGGGGAGGCGTAGAGACCCAGTACTTC. It encodes CASSVGTGGGVETQYF.

The chain links TRBV27 to TRBJ2-1; D perhaps matches TRBD1 (5 bases). Trimming cost V 7 bases and J 9 bases, with 13 bases left between them. The CDR3 contains 12 residues. From germline, CDR1 is MNHEY and CDR2 SMNVEV (reference sequence). CDR3 nucleotide sequence: TGTGCCAGCACCCGAAGGGGCGGTGAGCAGTTCTTC. This codes for CASTRRGGEQFF.

The chain carries TRBV9 and TRBJ2-3, with a weak D call TRBD1 (5 bases). CDR1 SGDLS and CDR2 YYNGEE come from the germline V gene. V dropped 4 bases and J dropped 1 base, with 22 bases sitting between them. This CDR3 has 18 residues. CDR3 protein: CASSHRAGSSRGTDTQYF. The CDR3 nucleotides are TGTGCCAGCAGCCATAGGGCAGGGTCCTCTCGTGGCACAGATACGCAGTATTTT. Together with reference TRBV9 and TRBJ2-3, the CDR3 gives the full variable domain: DSGVTQTPKHLITATGQRVTLRCSPRSGDLSVYWYQQSLDQGLQFLIQYYNGEERAKGNILERFSAQQFPDLHSELNLSSLELGDSALYFCASSHRAGSSRGTDTQYFGPGTRLTVL.

The V call is TRBV7-2, the J call TRBJ2-7; TRBD1 agrees at 9 bases. J gave up 5 bases and V 0 bases, and 5 bases lay outside the gene matches. Germline CDR1 is SGHTA and CDR2 is FQGNSA. The CDR3 is made up of 15 amino acids. The CDR3 nucleotides read TGTGCCAGCAGCTTAGCGGGGACAGGGTATCACGAGCAGTACTTC. Its translation: CASSLAGTGYHEQYF.

The chain recombines TRBV27 with TRBJ2-1; 8 bases are a match to TRBD1. J lost 3 bases, V lost 5 bases, and 6 bases had no gene match. The CDR3 is 15 residues long. From germline, CDR1 is MNHEY and CDR2 SMNVEV (reference sequence). This CDR3 reads CASSGGQAYYNEQFF. For the CDR3, the DNA is TGTGCCAGCAGTGGGGGACAGGCGTACTACAATGAGCAGTTCTTC.

The CDR3 region has the DNA TGTGCCAGCTCACCGCAAACTTCTAGCACAGATACGCAGTATTTT. It encodes CASSPQTSSTDTQYF. The chain employs TRBV18 and TRBJ2-3; D is undetermined. Trimming left V 3 bases short and J 0 bases short, with 10 bases between. Looked up from germline, CDR1 is KGHSH and CDR2 is LQKENI. The CDR3 is 15 amino acids.

The rearrangement uses TRBV28 and TRBJ2-4; 11 bases agree with TRBD2. V shed 6 bases and J 1 base; nucleotides not matched to a gene: 5. CDR3 length: 16 amino acids. The germline V gene encodes CDR1 MDHEN and CDR2 SYDVKM. CDR3 region: CASSNSGGAAKNIQYF. The CDR3 DNA reads as TGTGCCAGCAGCAATAGCGGGGGGGCGGCCAAAAACATTCAGTACTTC.

The chain joins TRBV7-2 to TRBJ2-5, with D unresolved. Deletions cut 9 bases from V and 4 bases from J, with 12 bases between. Germline CDR1 reads SGHTA; CDR2 reads FQGNSA. The CDR3 sequence is 12 residues long. Here the CDR3 reads CARIRRGETQYF. CDR3 nucleotides: TGTGCCAGAATAAGGCGTGGAGAGACCCAGTACTTC.

This chain joins TRBV3-1 and TRBJ1-1, with D tentatively TRBD1 (6 bases). V lost 1 base, J lost 1 base, and 7 bases lay in between. The CDR3 is 14 residues long. CDR1 and CDR2 from the germline V gene are LGHDT and YNNKEL (reference sequence). The chain's CDR3 is CASSQVQGNTEAFF. Written as DNA, the CDR3 is TGTGCCAGCAGCCAAGTACAGGGGAACACTGAAGCTTTCTTT.

This clonotype appeared a single time. The V gene is TRBV28, the J gene TRBJ2-7; tentative D call: TRBD2 (8 bases). V lost 10 bases to trimming and J lost 1 base, with 17 bases between them. The CDR3 spans 14 residues. Germline lookup yields CDR1 MDHEN and CDR2 SYDVKM. The CDR3 loop is CATCSGTASYEQYV. The CDR3 DNA reads TGTGCCACCTGTAGCGGGACAGCATCCTACGAGCAGTACGTC.

The chain is built from TRBV4-3 and TRBJ1-1, with D possibly being TRBD1 (5 bases). The length of the CDR3 is 15 residues. Deletions cut 1 base from V and 7 bases from J, with 16 bases between. Per germline, CDR1 LGHNA and CDR2 YSLEER. The CDR3 here is CASSQVGEGFYEAFF. The CDR3 DNA is TGCGCCAGCAGCCAAGTGGGTGAGGGGTTCTATGAAGCTTTCTTT.

V gene TRBV30 combines with J gene TRBJ2-1; possible D gene TRBD2, 5 bases. This CDR3 spans 13 amino acids. CDR1 and CDR2 from the germline V gene are GTSNPN and SVGIG (reference sequence). Trimming cost V 2 bases and J 10 bases, with 15 bases left between them. The CDR3 nucleotides are TGTGCCTGGAGTTATGGGAGTATGGGAGAGCAGTTCTTC. This gives the protein CAWSYGSMGEQFF.

This clonotype has just one count. The rearrangement uses TRBV7-2 and TRBJ1-2; no firm D call. The CDR3 consists of 15 residues. V was shortened by 1 base and J by 2 bases, with 11 bases between the two germline ends. Per germline, CDR1 SGHTA and CDR2 FQGNSA. CDR3: CASSLGRTGNYGYTF. CDR3 coding DNA: TGTGCCAGCAGCTTAGGGAGAACGGGGAACTATGGCTACACCTTC. The full variable domain, in which reference TRBV7-2 and TRBJ1-2 provide the parts outside the CDR3, is GAGVSQSPSNKVTEKGKDVELRCDPISGHTALYWYRQSLGQGLEFLIYFQGNSAPDKSGLPSDRFSAERTGGSVSTLTIQRTQQEDSAVYLCASSLGRTGNYGYTFGSGTRLTVV.

The V gene is TRBV3-1, the J gene TRBJ2-7; 11 bases line up with TRBD2. The germline CDR1 and CDR2 sequences are LGHDT and YNNKEL (reference sequence). The V and J ends lost 4 bases and 5 bases, in that order; junction bases with no gene match: 7. This CDR3 spans 15 amino acids. Here the CDR3 DNA reads TGTGCCAGCAGCCCCTCTAGCGGGAGGATCGACGAGCAGTACTTC. This codes for CASSPSSGRIDEQYF.